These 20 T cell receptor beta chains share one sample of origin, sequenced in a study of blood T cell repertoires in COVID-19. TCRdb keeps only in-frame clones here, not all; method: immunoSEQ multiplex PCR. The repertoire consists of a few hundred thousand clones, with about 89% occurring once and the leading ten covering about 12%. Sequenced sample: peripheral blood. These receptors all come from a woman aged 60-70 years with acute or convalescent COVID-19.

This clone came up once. CDR3 loop: CASSFGGTGDATNEKLFF. DNA of the CDR3: TGTGCCAGCAGCTTTGGGGGGACAGGGGATGCAACTAATGAAAAACTGTTTTTT. This chain links TRBV7-9 with TRBJ1-4, with 10 bases lining up with TRBD1. Germline V gene lookup returns CDR1 SEHNR and CDR2 FQNEAQ (reference sequence). V lost 3 bases to trimming and J lost 0 bases; unmatched junction nucleotides: 7. This CDR3 has 18 residues.

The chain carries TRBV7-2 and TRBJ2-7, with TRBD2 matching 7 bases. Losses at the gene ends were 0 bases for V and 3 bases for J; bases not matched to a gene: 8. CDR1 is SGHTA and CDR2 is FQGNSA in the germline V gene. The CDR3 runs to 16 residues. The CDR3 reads CASSLAPSGAVYEQYF. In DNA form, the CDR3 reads TGTGCCAGCAGCTTAGCGCCTAGCGGAGCCGTCTACGAGCAGTACTTC.

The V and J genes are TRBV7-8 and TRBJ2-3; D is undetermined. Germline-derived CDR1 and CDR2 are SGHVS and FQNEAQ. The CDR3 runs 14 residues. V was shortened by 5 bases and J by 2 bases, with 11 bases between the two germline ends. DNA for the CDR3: TGTGCCAGCAGCACCACGACTGACACAGATACGCAGTATTTT. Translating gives CASSTTTDTDTQYF.

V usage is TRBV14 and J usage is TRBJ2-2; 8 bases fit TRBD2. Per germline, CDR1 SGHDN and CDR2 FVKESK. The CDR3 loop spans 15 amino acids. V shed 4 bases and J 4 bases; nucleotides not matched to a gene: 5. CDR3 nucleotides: TGTGCCAGCAGCCGAGACCGGGGGGGCACCGGGGAGCTGTTTTTT. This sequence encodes CASSRDRGGTGELFF.

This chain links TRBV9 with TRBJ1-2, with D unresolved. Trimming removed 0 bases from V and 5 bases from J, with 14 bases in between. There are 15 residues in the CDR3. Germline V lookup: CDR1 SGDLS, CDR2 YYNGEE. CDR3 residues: CASSVGQEWRYGYTF. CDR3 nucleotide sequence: TGTGCCAGCAGCGTAGGGCAGGAGTGGAGGTATGGCTACACCTTC. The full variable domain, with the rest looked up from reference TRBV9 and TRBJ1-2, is DSGVTQTPKHLITATGQRVTLRCSPRSGDLSVYWYQQSLDQGLQFLIQYYNGEERAKGNILERFSAQQFPDLHSELNLSSLELGDSALYFCASSVGQEWRYGYTFGSGTRLTVV.

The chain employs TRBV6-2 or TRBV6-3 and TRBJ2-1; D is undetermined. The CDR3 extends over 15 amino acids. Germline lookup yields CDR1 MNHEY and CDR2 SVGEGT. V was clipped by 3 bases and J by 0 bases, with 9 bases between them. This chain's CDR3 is CASSYEENSYNEQFF. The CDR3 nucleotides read TGTGCCAGCAGTTATGAGGAGAACTCCTACAATGAGCAGTTCTTC.

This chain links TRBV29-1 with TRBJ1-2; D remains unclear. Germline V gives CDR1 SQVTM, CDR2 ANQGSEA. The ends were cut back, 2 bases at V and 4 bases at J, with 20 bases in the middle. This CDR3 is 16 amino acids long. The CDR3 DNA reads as TGCAGCGTTGAAAGTCTGATGGGCAGGCCTGGCTATGGCTACACCTTC. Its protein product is CSVESLMGRPGYGYTF.

For the CDR3, the DNA is TGTGCCAGCAGTCGGTTGTTATCGACCCAGTACTTC. This encodes CASSRLLSTQYF. The chain employs TRBV6-2 or TRBV6-3 and TRBJ2-5; D gene unclear. The ends were cut back, 5 bases at V and 7 bases at J, with 11 bases in the middle. CDR1 and CDR2 (germline): MNHEY, SVGEGT. This CDR3 contains 12 residues.

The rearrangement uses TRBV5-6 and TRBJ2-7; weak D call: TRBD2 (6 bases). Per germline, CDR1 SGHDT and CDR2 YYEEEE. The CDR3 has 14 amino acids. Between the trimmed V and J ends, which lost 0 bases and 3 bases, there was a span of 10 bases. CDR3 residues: CASSLDQDYYEQYF. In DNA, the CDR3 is TGTGCCAGCAGCTTGGATCAGGACTACTACGAGCAGTACTTC.

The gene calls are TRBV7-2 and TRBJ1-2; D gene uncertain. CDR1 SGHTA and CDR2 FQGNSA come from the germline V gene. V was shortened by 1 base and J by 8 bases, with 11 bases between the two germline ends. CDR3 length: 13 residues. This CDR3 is CASSLVYEGGYTF. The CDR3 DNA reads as TGTGCCAGCAGCTTAGTATATGAGGGCGGCTACACCTTC. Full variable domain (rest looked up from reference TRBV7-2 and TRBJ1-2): GAGVSQSPSNKVTEKGKDVELRCDPISGHTALYWYRQSLGQGLEFLIYFQGNSAPDKSGLPSDRFSAERTGGSVSTLTIQRTQQEDSAVYLCASSLVYEGGYTFGSGTRLTVV.

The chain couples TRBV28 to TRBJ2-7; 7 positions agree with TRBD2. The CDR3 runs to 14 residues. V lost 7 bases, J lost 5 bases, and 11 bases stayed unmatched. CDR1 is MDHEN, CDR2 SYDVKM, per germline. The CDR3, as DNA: TGTGCCAGCATAAAGAGGGCGGGAGCCCACGAGCAGTACTTC. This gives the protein CASIKRAGAHEQYF.

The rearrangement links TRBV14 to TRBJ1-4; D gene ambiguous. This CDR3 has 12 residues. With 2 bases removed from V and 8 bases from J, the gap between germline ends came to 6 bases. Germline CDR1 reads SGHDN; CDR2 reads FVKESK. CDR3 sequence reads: CASSQPGEKLFF. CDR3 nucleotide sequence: TGTGCCAGCAGCCAACCGGGGGAAAAACTGTTTTTT.

The CDR3 coding sequence is TGCGCCAGCAGTCAATTGACTCATGGACAGGGTCTCCCAAGGGACCTCAGAGGGGACGAGCAGTACTTC. Its translation: CASSQLTHGQGLPRDLRGDEQYF. This rearrangement joins TRBV23-1 to TRBJ2-7, with 8 bases lining up with TRBD1. TRBV23-1 is an open reading frame, and its role is uncertain. J was trimmed by 5 bases and V by 1 base; bases with no gene match: 31. There are 23 residues in the CDR3.

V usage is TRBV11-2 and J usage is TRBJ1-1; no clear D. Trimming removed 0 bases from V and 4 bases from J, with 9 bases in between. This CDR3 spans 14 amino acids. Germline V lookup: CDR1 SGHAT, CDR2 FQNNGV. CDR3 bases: TGTGCCAGCAGCTTAGAGGTAGAGTCCACTGAAGCTTTCTTT. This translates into CASSLEVESTEAFF. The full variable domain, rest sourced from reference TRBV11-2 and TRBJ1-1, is EAGVAQSPRYKIIEKRQSVAFWCNPISGHATLYWYQQILGQGPKLLIQFQNNGVVDDSQLPKDRFSAERLKGVDSTLKIQPAKLEDSAVYLCASSLEVESTEAFFGQGTRLTVV.

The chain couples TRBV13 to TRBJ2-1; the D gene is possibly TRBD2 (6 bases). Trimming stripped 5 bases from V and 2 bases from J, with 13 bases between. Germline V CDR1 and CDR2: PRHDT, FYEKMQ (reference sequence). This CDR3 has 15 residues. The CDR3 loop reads CASSPRDPTYNEQFF. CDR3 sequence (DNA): TGTGCCAGCAGCCCGCGGGACCCGACCTACAATGAGCAGTTCTTC.

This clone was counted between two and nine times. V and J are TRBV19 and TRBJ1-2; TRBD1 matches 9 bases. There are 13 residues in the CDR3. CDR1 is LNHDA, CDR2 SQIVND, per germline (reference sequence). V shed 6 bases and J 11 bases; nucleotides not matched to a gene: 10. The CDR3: CASREPGTGRYTF. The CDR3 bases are TGTGCCAGTAGAGAACCCGGGACAGGGAGGTACACCTTC. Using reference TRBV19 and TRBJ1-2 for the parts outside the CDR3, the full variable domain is DGGITQSPKYLFRKEGQNVTLSCEQNLNHDAMYWYRQDPGQGLRLIYYSQIVNDFQKGDIAEGYSVSREKKESFPLTVTSAQKNPTAFYLCASREPGTGRYTFGSGTRLTVV.

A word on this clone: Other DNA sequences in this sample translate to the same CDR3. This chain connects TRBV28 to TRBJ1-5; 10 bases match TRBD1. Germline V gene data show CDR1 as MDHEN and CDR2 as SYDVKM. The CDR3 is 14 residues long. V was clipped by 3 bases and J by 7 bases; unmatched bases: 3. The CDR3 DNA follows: TGTGCCAGCAGTTTGACAGGGGGCGGGCAGCCCCAGCATTTT. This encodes CASSLTGGGQPQHF.

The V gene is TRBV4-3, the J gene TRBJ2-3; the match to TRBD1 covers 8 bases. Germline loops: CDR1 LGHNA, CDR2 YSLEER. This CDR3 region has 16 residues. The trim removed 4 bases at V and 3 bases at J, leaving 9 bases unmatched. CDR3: CASSPRAGGSTDTQYF. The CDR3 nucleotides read TGCGCCAGCAGCCCGCGAGCAGGGGGCTCGACAGATACGCAGTATTTT.

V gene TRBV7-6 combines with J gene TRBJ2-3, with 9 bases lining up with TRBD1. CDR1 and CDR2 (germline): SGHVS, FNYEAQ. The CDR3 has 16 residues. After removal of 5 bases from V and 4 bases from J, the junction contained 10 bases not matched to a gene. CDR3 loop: CASSRRQGEGPDTQYF. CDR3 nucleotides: TGTGCCAGCAGCAGGCGACAGGGGGAGGGCCCAGATACGCAGTATTTT.

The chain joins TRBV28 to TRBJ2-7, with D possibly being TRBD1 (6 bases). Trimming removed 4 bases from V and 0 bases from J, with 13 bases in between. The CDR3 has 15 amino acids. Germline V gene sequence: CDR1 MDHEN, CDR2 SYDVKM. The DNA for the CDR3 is TGTGCCAGCAGTTCCCGCTGGGGGCTCTCCTACGAGCAGTACTTC. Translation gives CASSSRWGLSYEQYF.